This T cell receptor (beta chain) is drawn from a study of CD8 T cells in ankylosing spondylitis. Study-wide findings and caveats: There was a TCR beta motif, made of several highly homologous variants, that appeared characteristic of ankylosing spondylitis blood.

The CDR3 spans 14 residues. V gave up 3 bases and J gave up 6 bases, with 12 bases separating them. This clonotype occurred many times. Antigen specificity is unknown. TCRdb reanalysed the 5' RACE reads using MiXCR and keeps one entry per CDR3 protein. This table has approximately 520,000 distinct CDR3 sequences, about 5.4% appearing once. Sequenced input: blood, either unsorted or a sorted T cell fraction (not recorded which). The sequence derives from a male donor with ankylosing spondylitis. The chain combines TRBV12-3 or TRBV12-4 with TRBJ2-1; a possible D gene is TRBD1 (6 bases). The CDR3 nucleotides are TGTGCCAGCAGTTTCGAGACAGGACGCAATGAGCAGTTCTTC. Translation: CASSFETGRNEQFF.